The 31 T cell receptor beta chains below all came from one sample that was sequenced in a study of T cells in Graves' hyperthyroidism and ophthalmopathy. Amplification of TCR beta CDR3 regions was performed using RNA transcripts as template. TCR CDR3 regions were first amplified by RT-PCR with HTBI primers. MiXCR, run by TCRdb on the multiplex PCR reads, gives a single entry per CDR3 protein. The data show about 130,000 distinct CDR3 sequences, approximately 24% seen once. Source material: blood. The receptor source for this set is a woman between 45 and 65 years old with Graves' hyperthyroidism that later progressed to Graves' ophthalmopathy.

This chain links TRBV20-1 with TRBJ1-5, with a possible D match to TRBD1 (6 bases). This CDR3 has 15 amino acids. CDR1 and CDR2 (germline): DFQATT, SNEGSKA (reference sequence). The V end was cut by 0 bases, the J end by 3 bases, with 12 bases between. The DNA for the CDR3 is TGCAGTGCTAGAGACCCAGGGGCGTACAATCAGCCCCAGCATTTT. Its protein product is CSARDPGAYNQPQHF.

In this sample, this clonotype turned up many times. This CDR3 reads CASSSPTSGSGNEQFF. The CDR3 DNA reads as TGTGCCAGCAGCTCCCCTACTAGCGGGAGTGGGAATGAGCAGTTCTTC. The V and J genes are TRBV7-8 and TRBJ2-1; 11 nucleotides agree with TRBD2. V trimming: 4 bases; J trimming: 7 bases; junction bases outside the gene matches: 9. CDR3 length: 16 amino acids. Germline-derived CDR1 and CDR2 are SGHVS and FQNEAQ.

This clonotype was counted ten times or more. V usage is TRBV19 and J usage is TRBJ1-2; D is possibly TRBD1 (5 bases). The ends were cut back, 6 bases at V and 2 bases at J, with 13 bases in the middle. CDR3 length: 14 amino acids. From germline, CDR1 is LNHDA and CDR2 SQIVND (reference sequence). DNA of the CDR3: TGTGCCAGTAGGGAGAGGGGCGTCAACTATGGCTACACCTTC. Protein: CASRERGVNYGYTF.

In its sample, this clonotype was seen many times. The chain employs TRBV28 and TRBJ1-5; possibly TRBD1 for D (6 bases). This CDR3 is built from 16 residues. Trimming cost V 5 bases and J 2 bases, with 16 bases left between them. Germline V gene lookup returns CDR1 MDHEN and CDR2 SYDVKM. The CDR3 is CASSPGWGAGNQPQHF. Here the CDR3 DNA reads TGTGCCAGCAGTCCGGGATGGGGGGCCGGCAATCAGCCCCAGCATTTT.

J is TRBJ1-1 and V is TRBV6-2 or TRBV6-3; TRBD1 matches 11 bases. CDR3 size: 17 residues. With 5 bases clipped from V and 6 bases from J, the junction kept 14 bases outside the gene matches. Germline loops: CDR1 MNHEY, CDR2 SVGEGT. CDR3 in DNA: TGTGCCAGCAGTACCGGACAGGGGGCGGCGGCCGTGTCTGAAGCTTTCTTT. This translates into CASSTGQGAAAVSEAFF.

This clonotype was observed at least ten times. The chain is built from TRBV6-1 and TRBJ1-2, with D tentatively TRBD1 (6 bases). V lost 4 bases to trimming and J lost 4 bases, with 10 bases between them. This CDR3 is built from 13 residues. The V gene's germline CDR1 is MNHNS and CDR2 SASEGT. The CDR3, as DNA: TGTGCCAGCAGTGCCGGGACACCCTATGGCTACACCTTC. This encodes CASSAGTPYGYTF.

In its sample, this clonotype was seen a few times. V gene TRBV27 combines with J gene TRBJ1-4, with 7 bases aligning to TRBD1. The V and J ends lost 2 bases and 6 bases, in that order; junction bases with no gene match: 3. Looked up from germline, CDR1 is MNHEY and CDR2 is SMNVEV (reference sequence). The CDR3 totals 14 residues. As DNA, the CDR3 is TGTGCCAGCAGTTTAAGGGGGCCGTATGAAAAACTGTTTTTT. Translating it yields CASSLRGPYEKLFF.

The table lists this clonotype with many counts. This sequence joins TRBV7-9 and TRBJ2-1; the match to TRBD2 covers 14 bases. The junction had 9 bases not matched to a gene; V was cut back by 8 bases and J by 9 bases. Germline V CDR1 and CDR2: SEHNR, FQNEAQ (reference sequence). This CDR3 spans 15 amino acids. CDR3 residues: CASRPGTSGRGEQFF. The CDR3, as DNA: TGTGCCAGCCGTCCCGGGACTAGCGGGAGAGGTGAGCAGTTCTTC.

At least ten counts were recorded for this clonotype. The chain uses TRBV20-1 and TRBJ1-6; D is unclear. Trimming removed 6 bases from V and 12 bases from J, with 9 bases in between. Per the germline V gene, CDR1 is DFQATT and CDR2 is SNEGSKA (reference sequence). The CDR3 spans 10 residues. The CDR3 loop reads CSAPGKPLHF. The CDR3 region has the DNA TGCAGTGCCCCCGGGAAACCCCTCCACTTT.

This clonotype was counted only a few times. The genes are TRBV7-9 and TRBJ2-7; a weak D match, TRBD1 (5 bases). Germline V gene data show CDR1 as SEHNR and CDR2 as FQNEAQ (reference sequence). This CDR3 is built from 14 residues. The V end lost 5 bases, the J end lost 6 bases, and 17 bases lay between the germline ends. CDR3 amino acids: CASSPPGIPGEQYF. Here the CDR3 DNA reads TGTGCCAGCAGCCCTCCAGGGATCCCTGGCGAGCAGTACTTC.

The sample holds a few counts of this clonotype. The chain joins TRBV5-1 to TRBJ2-5; D ambiguous. The ends were cut back, 5 bases at V and 2 bases at J, with 7 bases in the middle. Germline V lookup: CDR1 SGHRS, CDR2 YFSETQ. The CDR3 covers 12 residues. The CDR3 region is CASSRKQETQYF. CDR3 nucleotide sequence: TGCGCCAGCAGTCGAAAGCAAGAGACCCAGTACTTC.

The genes are TRBV6-5 and TRBJ1-2, with 7 bases aligning to TRBD1. The CDR3 loop spans 15 amino acids. The ends lost 8 bases at V and 7 bases at J; junction bases unmatched: 16. Looked up from germline, CDR1 is MNHEY and CDR2 is SVGAGI. CDR3 bases: TGTGCCAGCGGTTTTACAGGGGTTGGAGGTTTTGGCTACACCTTC. This sequence encodes CASGFTGVGGFGYTF.

This clonotype was seen many times. CDR3 DNA: TGTGCCAGCAGTTTATCTTCAGGTTGGGGGTCTGGAAACACCATATATTTT. Its protein product is CASSLSSGWGSGNTIYF. The genes are TRBV12-3 or TRBV12-4 and TRBJ1-3; D possibly corresponds to TRBD1 (5 bases). This CDR3 has 17 residues. The V end was cut by 2 bases, the J end by 1 base, with 15 bases between.

This clonotype was seen a handful of times. The chain uses TRBV11-3 and TRBJ2-2; maybe TRBD2 (6 bases). The germline gives CDR1 SGHNT, CDR2 YENEEA. The CDR3 extends over 18 amino acids. Trimming shortened V by 4 bases and J by 2 bases, and 20 bases separated the two germline ends. The CDR3 DNA reads as TGTGCCAGCAGCTCCTGCGCGTCCGGGGGTTGCAACACCGGGGAGCTGTTTTTT. Translated: CASSSCASGGCNTGELFF.

This clonotype showed up many times. The rearrangement uses TRBV20-1 and TRBJ2-7; D not resolved. The CDR3 is 12 residues long. Germline CDR1 and CDR2: DFQATT and SNEGSKA (reference sequence). V gave up 4 bases and J gave up 2 bases, with 9 bases separating them. Here the CDR3 DNA reads TGCAGTGCTATAACAGACCCCTACGAGCAGTACTTC. Encoded protein: CSAITDPYEQYF.

This clonotype was counted many times. The chain joins TRBV28 to TRBJ2-3; 8 bases agree with TRBD1. The CDR3 loop spans 15 amino acids. J lost 6 bases, V lost 5 bases, and 10 bases had no gene match. Germline assignment: CDR1 MDHEN and CDR2 SYDVKM. CDR3 protein: CASSLGQGWLDTQYF. The CDR3 nucleotides read TGTGCCAGCAGTCTAGGACAGGGATGGTTGGATACGCAGTATTTT.

As regards this clonotype: This may stem from a read error, because a much larger clone lies one nucleotide away. The chain joins TRBV5-6 to TRBJ1-2, with D unclear. Trimming removed 0 bases from V and 4 bases from J, with 10 bases in between. Germline values: CDR1 SGHDT, CDR2 YYEEEE. This CDR3 is built from 14 residues. The CDR3 here is CASSLAGISYGYTF. The CDR3 DNA sequence: TGTGCCAGCAGCTTGGCTGGGATCTCCTATGGCTACACCTTC.

The sample holds a few counts of this clonotype. The chain couples TRBV7-2 to TRBJ1-6; D is unresolved. Germline V gene data show CDR1 as SGHTA and CDR2 as FQGNSA. The CDR3 runs 16 residues. V was cut by 2 bases and J by 9 bases, with 17 bases left in between. CDR3 loop: CASSLRAGLSASPLHF. DNA of the CDR3: TGTGCCAGCAGCTTACGAGCAGGCCTCTCGGCTTCACCCCTCCACTTT.

This clonotype was picked up many times. The chain recombines TRBV5-1 with TRBJ1-2; no clear D. The CDR3 sequence is 13 residues long. V lost 4 bases and J 0 bases, leaving 7 bases between the germline ends. The V gene's germline CDR1 is SGHRS and CDR2 YFSETQ. The CDR3 bases are TGCGCCAGCAGCCTAACAACTAACTATGGCTACACCTTC. Its protein product is CASSLTTNYGYTF.

This clonotype was detected ten times or more. The chain uses TRBV6-1 and TRBJ1-1, with D unresolved. The CDR3 has 14 residues. V lost 8 bases, J lost 5 bases, and 18 bases lay in between. CDR1 MNHNS and CDR2 SASEGT come from the germline V gene. The CDR3 DNA sequence: TGTGCCAGCGCCCGGGGAGGGAGTGGGACTGAAGCTTTCTTT. Translating it yields CASARGGSGTEAFF.

This clonotype was found many times. The rearrangement uses TRBV28 and TRBJ2-1; D remains ambiguous. The V gene lost 3 bases and the J gene lost 2 bases, with 8 bases spanning the gap. Looked up from germline, CDR1 is MDHEN and CDR2 is SYDVKM. The length of the CDR3 is 14 residues. This CDR3 reads CASSFWQTYNEQFF. CDR3 bases: TGTGCCAGCAGTTTCTGGCAGACCTACAATGAGCAGTTCTTC. Full variable domain (missing parts from reference TRBV28 and TRBJ2-1): DVKVTQSSRYLVKRTGEKVFLECVQDMDHENMFWYRQDPGLGLRLIYFSYDVKMKEKGDIPEGYSVSREKKERFSLILESASTNQTSMYLCASSFWQTYNEQFFGPGTRLTVL.

V and J are TRBV19 and TRBJ2-3; D possibly matches TRBD1 or TRBD2 (5 bases each). Deletions cut 1 base from V and 6 bases from J, with 11 bases between. In germline, CDR1 is LNHDA, CDR2 SQIVND (reference sequence). The CDR3 is 14 residues long. The CDR3 sequence: CASSIGAEGDTQYF. CDR3 coding DNA: TGTGCCAGTAGTATAGGTGCTGAGGGGGATACGCAGTATTTT.

This clonotype was found many times. This sequence joins TRBV2 and TRBJ1-5, with TRBD1 as a possible D gene (6 bases). Trimming cost V 10 bases and J 9 bases, with 19 bases left between them. This CDR3 has 13 residues. Looked up from germline, CDR1 is SNHLY and CDR2 is FYNNEI. CDR3 nucleotides: TGTGCCACCAGACAGGCTTTCTTTCGGCCCCAGCATTTT. Amino acids: CATRQAFFRPQHF.

The chain has TRBV12-3 or TRBV12-4 and TRBJ1-3; no firm D call. The CDR3 totals 17 residues. The V end was cut by 7 bases, the J end by 0 bases, with 19 bases between. The CDR3 loop reads CASTYLGERHSGNTIYF. CDR3 DNA: TGTGCCAGCACTTACTTAGGTGAACGCCACTCTGGAAACACCATATATTTT.

V and J are TRBV9 and TRBJ2-2; D call uncertain. The germline CDR1 and CDR2 sequences are SGDLS and YYNGEE. This CDR3 spans 16 amino acids. V shed 0 bases and J shed 1 base, with 10 bases lying between them. CDR3 in DNA: TGTGCCAGCAGCGTAGGGCGTGGTTGGAACACCGGGGAGCTGTTTTTT. This encodes CASSVGRGWNTGELFF. Variable domain in full (rest from reference TRBV9 and TRBJ2-2): DSGVTQTPKHLITATGQRVTLRCSPRSGDLSVYWYQQSLDQGLQFLIQYYNGEERAKGNILERFSAQQFPDLHSELNLSSLELGDSALYFCASSVGRGWNTGELFFGEGSRLTVL.

Ten or more counts support this clonotype. The chain is built from TRBV2 and TRBJ2-3; TRBD2 matches 11 bases. Germline lookup yields CDR1 SNHLY and CDR2 FYNNEI. V dropped 6 bases and J dropped 4; count of bases not matched to a gene: 6. The CDR3 runs 15 residues. The CDR3 DNA follows: TGTGCCAGCAGAGTCACTAGCGGGAGTGCAGATACGCAGTATTTT. It specifies CASRVTSGSADTQYF.

This clonotype was detected ten times or more. The chain is built from TRBV18 and TRBJ2-1, with TRBD1 matching over 12 bases. Unmatched junction bases numbered 3, after V lost 6 bases and J lost 3 bases. The germline gives CDR1 KGHSH, CDR2 LQKENI. This CDR3 region has 15 residues. CDR3 residues: CASSGQGAIYNEQFF. Here the CDR3 DNA reads TGTGCCAGCTCGGGACAGGGGGCTATCTACAATGAGCAGTTCTTC.

The genes are TRBV20-1 and TRBJ2-7; D is undetermined. The CDR3 consists of 13 residues. Germline V lookup: CDR1 DFQATT, CDR2 SNEGSKA (reference sequence). The V end lost 3 bases, the J end lost 2 bases, and 11 bases lay between the germline ends. The DNA of the CDR3 is TGCAGTGCTAGTCTACTCAGTACCTACGAGCAGTACTTC. This encodes CSASLLSTYEQYF.

This clonotype was seen a few times. The chain recombines TRBV10-3 with TRBJ2-1; 13 nucleotides match TRBD2. The trim removed 8 bases at V and 8 bases at J, leaving 9 bases unmatched. Germline loops: CDR1 ENHRY, CDR2 SYGVKD. The CDR3 length is 15 residues. The CDR3 DNA reads TGTGCCATCGGGAGACTAGCGGGAGGAGGCTATGAGCAGTTCTTC. It translates to CAIGRLAGGGYEQFF.

Ten or more counts support this clonotype. This chain joins TRBV30 and TRBJ2-6; D uncertain. Trimming shortened V by 1 base and J by 4 bases, and 20 bases separated the two germline ends. Germline CDR1 is GTSNPN and CDR2 is SVGIG (reference sequence). The CDR3 contains 18 residues. The CDR3 region is CAWSGLGSGRVGANVLTF. In DNA form, the CDR3 reads TGTGCCTGGAGTGGCCTGGGGTCCGGGCGAGTCGGGGCCAACGTCCTGACTTTC.

This chain connects TRBV20-1 to TRBJ2-3; possibly TRBD2 for D (5 bases). Germline CDR1 and CDR2: DFQATT and SNEGSKA (reference sequence). The V end was cut by 0 bases, the J end by 0 bases, with 10 bases between. The CDR3 is 15 amino acids. The CDR3 sequence is CSARDLGGSTDTQYF. The CDR3 DNA sequence: TGCAGTGCTAGAGATCTCGGCGGGAGCACAGATACGCAGTATTTT.